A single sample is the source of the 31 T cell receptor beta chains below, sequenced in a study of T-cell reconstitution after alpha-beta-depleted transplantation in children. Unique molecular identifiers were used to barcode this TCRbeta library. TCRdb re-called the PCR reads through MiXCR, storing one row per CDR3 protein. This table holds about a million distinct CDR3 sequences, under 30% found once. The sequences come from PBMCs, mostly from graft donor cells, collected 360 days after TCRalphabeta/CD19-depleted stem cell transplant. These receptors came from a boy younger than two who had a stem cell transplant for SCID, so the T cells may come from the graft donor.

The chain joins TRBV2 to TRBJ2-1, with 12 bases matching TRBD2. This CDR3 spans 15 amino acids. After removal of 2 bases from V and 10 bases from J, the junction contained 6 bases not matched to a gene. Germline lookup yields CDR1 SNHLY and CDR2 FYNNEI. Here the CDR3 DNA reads TGTGCCAGCAGTGAAAGCCTAGCGGGGGGGCTAGAGCAGTTCTTC. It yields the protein CASSESLAGGLEQFF.

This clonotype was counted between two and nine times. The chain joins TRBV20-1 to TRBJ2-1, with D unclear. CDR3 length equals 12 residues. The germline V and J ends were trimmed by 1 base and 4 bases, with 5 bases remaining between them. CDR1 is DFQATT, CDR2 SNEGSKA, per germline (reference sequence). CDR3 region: CSARVTYNEQFF. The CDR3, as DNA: TGCAGTGCTAGAGTAACTTACAATGAGCAGTTCTTC.

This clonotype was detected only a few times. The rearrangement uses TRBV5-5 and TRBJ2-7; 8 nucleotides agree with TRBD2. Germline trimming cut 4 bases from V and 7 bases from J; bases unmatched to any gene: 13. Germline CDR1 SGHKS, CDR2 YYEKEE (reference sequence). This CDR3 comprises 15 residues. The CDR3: CASSRHSGTPGEQYF. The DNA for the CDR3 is TGTGCCAGCAGCCGCCATAGCGGGACCCCGGGGGAGCAGTACTTC.

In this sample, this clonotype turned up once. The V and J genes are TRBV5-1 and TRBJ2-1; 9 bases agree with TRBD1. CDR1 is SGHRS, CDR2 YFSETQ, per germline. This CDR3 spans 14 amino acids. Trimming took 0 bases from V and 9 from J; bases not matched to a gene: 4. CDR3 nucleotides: TGCGCCAGCAGCTTGGGGGACAGGGTCAGTGAGCAGTTCTTC. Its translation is CASSLGDRVSEQFF.

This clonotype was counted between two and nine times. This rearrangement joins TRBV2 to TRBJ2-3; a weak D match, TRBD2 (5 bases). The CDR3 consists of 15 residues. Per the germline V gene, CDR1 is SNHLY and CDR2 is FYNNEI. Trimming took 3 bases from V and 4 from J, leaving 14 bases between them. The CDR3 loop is CASSDWRVAPDTQYF. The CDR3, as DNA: TGTGCCAGCAGTGATTGGCGGGTGGCCCCAGATACGCAGTATTTT.

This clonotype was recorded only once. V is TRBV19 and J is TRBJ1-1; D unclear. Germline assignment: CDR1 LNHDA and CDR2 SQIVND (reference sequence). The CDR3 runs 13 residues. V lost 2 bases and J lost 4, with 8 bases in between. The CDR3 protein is CASSITVSTEAFF. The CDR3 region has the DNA TGTGCCAGTAGTATAACCGTGAGCACTGAAGCTTTCTTT. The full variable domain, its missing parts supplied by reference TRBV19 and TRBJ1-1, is DGGITQSPKYLFRKEGQNVTLSCEQNLNHDAMYWYRQDPGQGLRLIYYSQIVNDFQKGDIAEGYSVSREKKESFPLTVTSAQKNPTAFYLCASSITVSTEAFFGQGTRLTVV.

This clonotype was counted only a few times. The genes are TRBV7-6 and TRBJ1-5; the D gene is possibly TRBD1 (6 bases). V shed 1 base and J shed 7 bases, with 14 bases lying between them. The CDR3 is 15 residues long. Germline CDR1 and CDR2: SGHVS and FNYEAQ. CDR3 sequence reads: CASSLGSGEGQPQHF. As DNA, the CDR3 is TGTGCCAGCAGCTTAGGTTCAGGGGAGGGGCAGCCCCAGCATTTT.

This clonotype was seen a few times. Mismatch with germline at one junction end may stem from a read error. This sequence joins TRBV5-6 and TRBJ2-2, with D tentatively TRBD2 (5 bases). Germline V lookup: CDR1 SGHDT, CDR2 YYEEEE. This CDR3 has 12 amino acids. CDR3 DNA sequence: TGTGCCAGCCACGGCCCCCCCGGGGAGCTGTTTTTC. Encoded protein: CASHGPPGELFF.

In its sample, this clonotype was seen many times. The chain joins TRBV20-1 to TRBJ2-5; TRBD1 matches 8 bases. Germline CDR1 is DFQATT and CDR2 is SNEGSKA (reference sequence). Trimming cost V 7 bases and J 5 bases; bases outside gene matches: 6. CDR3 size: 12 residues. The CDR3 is CSGQGAWETQYF. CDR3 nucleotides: TGCAGTGGGCAGGGGGCGTGGGAGACCCAGTACTTC.

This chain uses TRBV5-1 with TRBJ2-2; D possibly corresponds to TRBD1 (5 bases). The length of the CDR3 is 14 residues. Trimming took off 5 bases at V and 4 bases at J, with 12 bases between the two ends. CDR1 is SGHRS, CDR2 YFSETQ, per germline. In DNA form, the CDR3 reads TGCGCCAGCAGGGTTAGGGGAACCACCGGGGAGCTGTTTTTT. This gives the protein CASRVRGTTGELFF.

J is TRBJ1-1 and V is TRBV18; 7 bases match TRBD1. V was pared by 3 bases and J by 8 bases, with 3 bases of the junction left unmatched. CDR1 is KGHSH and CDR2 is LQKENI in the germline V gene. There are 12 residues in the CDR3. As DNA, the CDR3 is TGTGCCAGCTCACCCGACAGGGTAGAAGCTTTCTTT. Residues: CASSPDRVEAFF. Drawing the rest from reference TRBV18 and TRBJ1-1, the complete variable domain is NAGVMQNPRHLVRRRGQEARLRCSPMKGHSHVYWYRQLPEEGLKFMVYLQKENIIDESGMPKERFSAEFPKEGPSILRIQQVVRGDSAAYFCASSPDRVEAFFGQGTRLTVV.

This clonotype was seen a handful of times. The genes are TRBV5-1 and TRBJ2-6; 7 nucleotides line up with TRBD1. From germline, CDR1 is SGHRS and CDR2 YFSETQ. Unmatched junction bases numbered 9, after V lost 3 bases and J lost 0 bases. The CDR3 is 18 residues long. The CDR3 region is CASSYKGQISSGANVLTF. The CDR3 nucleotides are TGCGCCAGCAGCTATAAGGGACAGATCAGCTCTGGGGCCAACGTCCTGACTTTC.

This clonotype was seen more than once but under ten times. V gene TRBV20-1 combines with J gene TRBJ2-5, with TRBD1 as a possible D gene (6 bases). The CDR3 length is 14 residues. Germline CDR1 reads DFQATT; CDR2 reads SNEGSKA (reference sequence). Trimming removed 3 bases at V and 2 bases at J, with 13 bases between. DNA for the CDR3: TGCAGTGCTAGGGAAGACAGGCGACAAGAGACCCAGTACTTC. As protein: CSAREDRRQETQYF.

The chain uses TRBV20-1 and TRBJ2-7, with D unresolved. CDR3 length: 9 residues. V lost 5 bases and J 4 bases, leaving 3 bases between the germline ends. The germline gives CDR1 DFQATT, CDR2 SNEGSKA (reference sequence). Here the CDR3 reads CSAGYEQYF. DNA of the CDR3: TGCAGTGCTGGTTACGAGCAGTACTTC.

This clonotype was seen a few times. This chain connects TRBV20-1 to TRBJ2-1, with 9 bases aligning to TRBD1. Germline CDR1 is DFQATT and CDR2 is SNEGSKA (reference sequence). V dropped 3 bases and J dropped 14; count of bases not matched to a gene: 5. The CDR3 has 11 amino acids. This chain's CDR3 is CSASIWDREFF. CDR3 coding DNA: TGCAGTGCTAGTATATGGGACAGGGAGTTCTTC.

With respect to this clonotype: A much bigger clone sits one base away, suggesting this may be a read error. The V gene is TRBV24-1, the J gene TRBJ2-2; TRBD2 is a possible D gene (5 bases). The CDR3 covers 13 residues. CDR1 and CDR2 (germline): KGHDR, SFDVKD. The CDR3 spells CATGRPNTGVLFF. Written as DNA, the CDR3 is TGTGCAACCGGCAGGCCGAACACCGGGGTGCTGTTTTTT.

CDR3 coding DNA: TGTGCCAGCAGCGTGGGACCGGGACGCAATCAGCCCCAGCATTTT. Translating gives CASSVGPGRNQPQHF. The V and J genes are TRBV5-6 and TRBJ1-5, with D possibly matching TRBD1 (5 bases). The germline V gene has CDR1 SGHDT and CDR2 YYEEEE. Trimming removed 4 bases from V and 2 bases from J, with 13 bases in between. The CDR3 contains 15 residues.

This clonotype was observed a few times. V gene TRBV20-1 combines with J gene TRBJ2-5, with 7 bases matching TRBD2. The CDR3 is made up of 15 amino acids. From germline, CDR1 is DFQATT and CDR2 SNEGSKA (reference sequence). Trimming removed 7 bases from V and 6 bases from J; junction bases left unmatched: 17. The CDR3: CSVPRASGARKTQYF. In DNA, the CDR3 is TGCAGTGTGCCGAGGGCAAGCGGGGCGAGAAAGACCCAGTACTTC.

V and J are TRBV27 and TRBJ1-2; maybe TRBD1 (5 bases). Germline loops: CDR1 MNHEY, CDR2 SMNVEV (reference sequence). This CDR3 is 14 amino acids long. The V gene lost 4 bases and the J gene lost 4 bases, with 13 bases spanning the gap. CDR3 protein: CASSYRGSLYGYTF. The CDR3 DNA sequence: TGTGCCAGCAGTTATCGGGGCAGCCTCTATGGCTACACCTTC.

This CDR3 reads CASSPDRGGTEAFF. DNA of the CDR3: TGTGCCAGCAGCCCTGACAGGGGAGGCACTGAAGCTTTCTTT. The chain joins TRBV3-1 to TRBJ1-1; TRBD1 aligns across 8 bases. V shed 4 bases, J shed 4 bases, and the junction held 5 bases outside the gene matches. In germline, CDR1 is LGHDT, CDR2 YNNKEL (reference sequence). The CDR3 has 14 residues. Variable domain in full (rest from reference TRBV3-1 and TRBJ1-1): DTAVSQTPKYLVTQMGNDKSIKCEQNLGHDTMYWYKQDSKKFLKIMFSYNNKELIINETVPNRFSPKSPDKAHLNLHINSLELGDSAVYFCASSPDRGGTEAFFGQGTRLTVV.

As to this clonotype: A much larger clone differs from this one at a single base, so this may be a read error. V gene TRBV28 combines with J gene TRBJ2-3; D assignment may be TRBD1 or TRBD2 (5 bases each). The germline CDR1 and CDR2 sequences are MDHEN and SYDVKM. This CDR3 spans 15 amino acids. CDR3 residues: CACRSLGVVADTQYF. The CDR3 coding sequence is TGTGCCTGCAGATCCTTGGGGGTAGTTGCAGATACGCAGTATTTT.

The CDR3 DNA sequence: TGTGCCAGCAGCTCGGCGTCATCGGGCAGCTACGAGCAGTACTTC. Translating it yields CASSSASSGSYEQYF. The V call is TRBV11-2, the J call TRBJ2-7, with D unresolved. CDR1 and CDR2 (germline): SGHAT, FQNNGV. V lost 4 bases and J 3 bases, leaving 16 bases between the germline ends. The CDR3 consists of 15 residues. Combining the CDR3 with reference TRBV11-2 and TRBJ2-7 gives the whole variable domain EAGVAQSPRYKIIEKRQSVAFWCNPISGHATLYWYQQILGQGPKLLIQFQNNGVVDDSQLPKDRFSAERLKGVDSTLKIQPAKLEDSAVYLCASSSASSGSYEQYFGPGTRLTVT.

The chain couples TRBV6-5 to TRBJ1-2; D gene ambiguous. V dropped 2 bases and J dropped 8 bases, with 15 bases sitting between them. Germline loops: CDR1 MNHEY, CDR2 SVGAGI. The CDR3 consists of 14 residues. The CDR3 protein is CASSYVGRAIGYTF. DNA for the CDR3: TGTGCCAGCAGTTACGTTGGGCGGGCGATAGGCTACACCTTC.

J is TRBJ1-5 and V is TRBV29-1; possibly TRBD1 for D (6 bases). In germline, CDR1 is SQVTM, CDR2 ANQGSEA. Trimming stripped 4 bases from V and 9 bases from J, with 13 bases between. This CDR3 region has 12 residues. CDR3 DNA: TGCAGCGTTGGAGGCAGGGGCGGGCCCCAGCATTTT. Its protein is CSVGGRGGPQHF.

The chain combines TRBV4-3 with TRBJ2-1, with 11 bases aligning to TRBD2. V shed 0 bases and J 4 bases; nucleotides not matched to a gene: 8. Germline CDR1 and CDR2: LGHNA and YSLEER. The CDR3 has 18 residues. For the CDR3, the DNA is TGCGCCAGCAGCCAAGATCGGGTTAGCGGGGGGGATTACAATGAGCAGTTCTTC. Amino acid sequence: CASSQDRVSGGDYNEQFF.

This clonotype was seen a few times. CDR3 nucleotide sequence: TGCAGTGCAGGGACCACACGCTCCTACAATGAGCAGTTCTTC. Its translation: CSAGTTRSYNEQFF. The J gene is TRBJ2-1, the V gene TRBV20-1; D is tentatively TRBD1 or TRBD2 (5 bases each). V lost 6 bases and J lost 0, with 12 bases in between. Per the germline V gene, CDR1 is DFQATT and CDR2 is SNEGSKA (reference sequence). This CDR3 comprises 14 residues.

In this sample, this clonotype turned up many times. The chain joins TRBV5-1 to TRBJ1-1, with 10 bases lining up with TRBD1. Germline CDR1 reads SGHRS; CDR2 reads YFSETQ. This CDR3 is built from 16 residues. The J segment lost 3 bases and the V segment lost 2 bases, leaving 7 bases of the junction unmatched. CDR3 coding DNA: TGCGCCAGCAGCTTTGCGGCGGGACAGGGGTACACTGAAGCTTTCTTT. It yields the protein CASSFAAGQGYTEAFF. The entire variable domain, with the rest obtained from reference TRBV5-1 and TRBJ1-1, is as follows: KAGVTQTPRYLIKTRGQQVTLSCSPISGHRSVSWYQQTPGQGLQFLFEYFSETQRNKGNFPGRFSGRQFSNSRSEMNVSTLELGDSALYLCASSFAAGQGYTEAFFGQGTRLTVV.

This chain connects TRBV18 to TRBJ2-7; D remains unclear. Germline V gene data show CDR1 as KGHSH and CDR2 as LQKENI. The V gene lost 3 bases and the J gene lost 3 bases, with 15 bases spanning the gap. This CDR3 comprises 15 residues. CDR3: CASSPPGGRDYEQYF. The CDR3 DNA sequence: TGTGCCAGCTCACCCCCCGGTGGTAGGGACTACGAGCAGTACTTC.

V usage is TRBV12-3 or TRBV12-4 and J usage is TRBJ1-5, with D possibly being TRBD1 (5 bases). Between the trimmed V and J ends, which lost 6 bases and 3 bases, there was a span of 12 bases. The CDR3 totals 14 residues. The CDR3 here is CASSPAGNNQPQHF. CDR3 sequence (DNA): TGTGCCAGCAGCCCGGCAGGGAACAATCAGCCCCAGCATTTT.

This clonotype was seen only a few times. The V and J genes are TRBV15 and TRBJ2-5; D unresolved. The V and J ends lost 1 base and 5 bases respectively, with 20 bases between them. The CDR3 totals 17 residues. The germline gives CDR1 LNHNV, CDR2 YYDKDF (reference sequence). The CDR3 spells CATSRVGPPREVETQYF. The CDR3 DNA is TGTGCCACCAGCAGAGTGGGTCCCCCCCGAGAGGTGGAGACCCAGTACTTC.

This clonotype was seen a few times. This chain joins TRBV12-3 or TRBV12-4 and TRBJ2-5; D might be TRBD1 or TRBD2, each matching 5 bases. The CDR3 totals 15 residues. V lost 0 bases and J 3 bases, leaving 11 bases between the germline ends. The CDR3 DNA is TGTGCCAGCAGTTTAGCTAGACGGGGCAAAGAGACCCAGTACTTC. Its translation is CASSLARRGKETQYF.